The 12 T cell receptor beta chains below all came from one sample that was sequenced in a study of cytomegalovirus exposure and HLA in healthy donors. Profiling relied on immunoSEQ multiplex PCR, and the TCRdb table lists in-frame clones only, not all of them. Seen here are tens of thousands of clones, more than 80% observed once, and the top ten hold roughly 1.2%. The sequenced sample consisted of PBMCs. Every receptor here comes from a woman younger than 30 in good health and CMV-seronegative.

The count of this clone is one. The chain joins TRBV6-5 to TRBJ2-1; tentative D call: TRBD1 (7 bases). The CDR3 is 15 amino acids. Trimming left V 6 bases short and J 4 bases short, with 16 bases between. Germline loops: CDR1 MNHEY, CDR2 SVGAGI. DNA of the CDR3: TGTGCCAGCAGCGTCGACAGGGAGGTTTACAATGAGCAGTTCTTC. Encoded protein: CASSVDREVYNEQFF.

The chain recombines TRBV10-3 with TRBJ1-6; no clear D. Germline CDR1 reads ENHRY; CDR2 reads SYGVKD. Trimming left V 10 bases short and J 5 bases short, with 12 bases between. The CDR3 sequence is 13 residues long. CDR3 nucleotide sequence: TGTGCCACAAACCGGGTTAATAATTCACCCCTCCACTTT. This sequence encodes CATNRVNNSPLHF.

The chain couples TRBV5-6 to TRBJ2-1; 8 bases align to TRBD1. The CDR3 runs 15 residues. Trimming at V came to 1 base and at J to 1 base, leaving 1 base not matched to a gene. The germline V gene encodes CDR1 SGHDT and CDR2 YYEEEE. DNA of the CDR3: TGTGCCAGCAGCTTGACAGGGGGATCCTACAATGAGCAGTTCTTC. It specifies CASSLTGGSYNEQFF.

This clone was counted a single time. The rearrangement links TRBV6-1 to TRBJ2-3; D perhaps matches TRBD1 (5 bases). The germline V and J ends were trimmed by 2 bases and 0 bases, with 6 bases remaining between them. The CDR3 contains 14 residues. CDR1 is MNHNS, CDR2 SASEGT, per germline. In DNA, the CDR3 is TGTGCCAGCAGTGAACAGGGAAGCACAGATACGCAGTATTTT. Residues: CASSEQGSTDTQYF.

This rearrangement joins TRBV5-4 to TRBJ2-1; TRBD2 matches at 12 bases. Germline V CDR1 and CDR2: SGHNT, YYREEE (reference sequence). The V and J ends lost 3 bases and 3 bases, in that order; junction bases with no gene match: 1. The CDR3 covers 15 residues. CDR3 DNA sequence: TGTGCCAGCAGCTCTAGCGGGGGGGGCTACAATGAGCAGTTCTTC. As protein: CASSSSGGGYNEQFF.

CDR3 region: CASSLALANEKLFF. CDR3 nucleotides: TGTGCCAGCAGCTTAGCTCTAGCTAATGAAAAACTGTTTTTT. The genes are TRBV7-9 and TRBJ1-4; D not resolved. Trimming cost V 0 bases and J 3 bases, with 5 bases left between them. The CDR3 spans 14 residues. CDR1 is SEHNR and CDR2 is FQNEAQ in the germline V gene (reference sequence). The full variable domain, with the rest looked up from reference TRBV7-9 and TRBJ1-4, is DTGVSQNPRHKITKRGQNVTFRCDPISEHNRLYWYRQTLGQGPEFLTYFQNEAQLEKSRLLSDRFSAERPKGSFSTLEIQRTEQGDSAMYLCASSLALANEKLFFGSGTQLSVL.

The chain recombines TRBV9 with TRBJ2-4, with 15 positions matching TRBD2. Per germline, CDR1 SGDLS and CDR2 YYNGEE. V lost 4 bases, J lost 6 bases, and 8 bases stayed unmatched. There are 17 residues in the CDR3. CDR3 protein: CASSPQSGLAGGNIQYF. As DNA, the CDR3 is TGTGCCAGCAGCCCCCAGTCGGGACTAGCGGGGGGAAACATTCAGTACTTC.

CDR3 amino acids: CASSHLSGQGPDTQYF. The DNA for the CDR3 is TGCGCCAGCAGCCACTTATCGGGACAGGGGCCAGATACGCAGTATTTT. The chain links TRBV4-1 to TRBJ2-3; 10 nucleotides agree with TRBD1. V shed 3 bases, J shed 4 bases, and the junction held 7 bases outside the gene matches. Germline V lookup: CDR1 MGHRA, CDR2 YSYEKL. The CDR3 loop spans 16 amino acids.

This CDR3 reads CASSQDAGGFVDGYTF. The CDR3, as DNA: TGTGCCAGCAGCCAAGATGCAGGGGGCTTCGTTGATGGCTACACCTTC. The V call is TRBV4-2, the J call TRBJ1-2; 8 bases fit TRBD1. This CDR3 contains 16 residues. V gave up 0 bases and J gave up 6 bases; unmatched junction bases: 9. The germline gives CDR1 LGHNA, CDR2 YNFKEQ.

This sequence joins TRBV11-2 and TRBJ2-7; D gene ambiguous. Germline CDR1 is SGHAT and CDR2 is FQNNGV. The CDR3 totals 13 residues. V lost 5 bases to trimming and J lost 2 bases, with 10 bases between them. Here the CDR3 reads CASSPRRAYEQYF. The CDR3 bases are TGTGCCAGCAGCCCGCGCCGCGCCTACGAGCAGTACTTC.

The chain couples TRBV5-5 to TRBJ1-1, with TRBD1 matching over 7 bases. Germline CDR1 is SGHKS and CDR2 is YYEKEE (reference sequence). J was trimmed by 5 bases and V by 0 bases; bases with no gene match: 4. CDR3 length: 14 amino acids. The CDR3 DNA sequence: TGTGCCAGCAGCTTGGGACAGGGAAGGACTGAAGCTTTCTTT. Translating gives CASSLGQGRTEAFF.

This clone has just one count. V usage is TRBV7-9 and J usage is TRBJ1-2; 10 bases are a match to TRBD1. The germline V gene encodes CDR1 SEHNR and CDR2 FQNEAQ (reference sequence). The CDR3 consists of 16 residues. The trim removed 5 bases at V and 4 bases at J, leaving 10 bases unmatched. For the CDR3, the DNA is TGTGCCAGCAGCCCGGGCGGGACAGGGGCGAGCTATGGCTACACCTTC. This encodes CASSPGGTGASYGYTF.